Below are 24 T cell receptor beta chains sequenced from a single sample in a study of cytomegalovirus exposure and HLA in healthy donors. The study ran its PCR with 60 Vbeta and 13 Jbeta primers. Sequencing used immunoSEQ multiplex PCR; TCRdb keeps in-frame clones, though not all of them. The data hold roughly 140,000 clones, with about four fifths observed a single time. What was sequenced was PBMCs. These receptors were collected from a man aged 50 to 59 in good health and CMV-seropositive.

The chain combines TRBV7-9 with TRBJ2-7; perhaps TRBD1 as D (6 bases). V shed 5 bases and J shed 6 bases, with 17 bases lying between them. There are 14 residues in the CDR3. The germline gives CDR1 SEHNR, CDR2 FQNEAQ (reference sequence). In DNA, the CDR3 is TGTGCCAGCAGCCACCGGGACACCCGGATCGAGCAGTACTTC. This encodes CASSHRDTRIEQYF.

The chain combines TRBV10-2 with TRBJ1-5; TRBD1 matches 7 bases. With V trimmed by 4 bases and J by 2 bases, 5 bases remained unmatched. Germline V gene lookup returns CDR1 WSHSY and CDR2 SAAADI. This CDR3 spans 15 amino acids. CDR3 DNA: TGCGCCAGCAGTGCAGGGGGAATCGGCAATCAGCCCCAGCATTTT. This encodes CASSAGGIGNQPQHF.

The gene calls are TRBV5-1 and TRBJ1-6; unclear D gene. CDR1 is SGHRS and CDR2 is YFSETQ in the germline V gene. The V and J ends lost 0 bases and 8 bases respectively, with 6 bases between them. This CDR3 contains 13 residues. The CDR3 sequence is CASSLESDSPLHF. CDR3 in DNA: TGCGCCAGCAGCTTGGAATCAGATTCACCCCTCCACTTT.

The V call is TRBV7-9, the J call TRBJ2-2; D is unclear. Trimming took 7 bases from V and 4 from J, leaving 10 bases between them. The CDR3 runs 13 residues. Germline values: CDR1 SEHNR, CDR2 FQNEAQ (reference sequence). Written as DNA, the CDR3 is TGTGCCAGCATTCGGCCGGGCACCGGGGAGCTGTTTTTT. Its translation: CASIRPGTGELFF.

The V call is TRBV11-2, the J call TRBJ2-5, with D perhaps TRBD2 (6 bases). Germline V gives CDR1 SGHAT, CDR2 FQNNGV. Trimming removed 3 bases at V and 2 bases at J, with 7 bases between. CDR3 size: 13 residues. The CDR3 DNA sequence: TGTGCCAGCAGCTTGGGGGGTCAAGAGACCCAGTACTTC. Protein product: CASSLGGQETQYF.

This clone was seen a handful of times. The rearrangement links TRBV5-7 to TRBJ2-7; tentative D call: TRBD2 (5 bases). TRBV5-7 is placed among ORFs of uncertain function. Trimming stripped 1 base from V and 5 bases from J, with 10 bases between. CDR3 length: 13 amino acids. This chain's CDR3 is CASSLWESDEQYF. Written as DNA, the CDR3 is TGTGCCAGCAGCTTGTGGGAGTCAGACGAGCAGTACTTC.

The chain is built from TRBV9 and TRBJ2-7; 7 bases map to TRBD2. CDR3 length equals 15 residues. V shed 0 bases and J 5 bases; nucleotides not matched to a gene: 8. CDR1 and CDR2 from the germline V gene are SGDLS and YYNGEE. CDR3 loop: CASSVAGGRQHEQYF. The DNA for the CDR3 is TGTGCCAGCAGCGTAGCAGGCGGGAGACAGCACGAGCAGTACTTC.

The chain joins TRBV6-1 to TRBJ2-1, with 8 bases identical to TRBD2. V was clipped by 7 bases and J by 5 bases; unmatched bases: 10. The germline gives CDR1 MNHNS, CDR2 SASEGT. The CDR3 loop spans 15 amino acids. The CDR3 loop is CASISKTGGDNEQFF. The CDR3 DNA sequence: TGTGCCAGCATTTCAAAAACGGGGGGGGACAATGAGCAGTTCTTC.

The V call is TRBV7-9, the J call TRBJ1-2; 7 nucleotides line up with TRBD1. This CDR3 has 14 residues. Germline V gene sequence: CDR1 SEHNR, CDR2 FQNEAQ (reference sequence). Unmatched junction bases numbered 7, after V lost 5 bases and J lost 4 bases. CDR3: CASSQMTGFYGYTF. The CDR3 nucleotides are TGTGCCAGCAGCCAAATGACAGGGTTCTATGGCTACACCTTC.

The J gene is TRBJ2-1, the V gene TRBV13; 8 bases are shared with TRBD2. The germline V gene has CDR1 PRHDT and CDR2 FYEKMQ (reference sequence). V lost 3 bases and J lost 6; bases outside the gene matches: 7. This CDR3 contains 15 residues. CDR3 coding DNA: TGTGCCAGCAGCTTTTTAGCGGGAATCAGCAATGAGCAGTTCTTC. Translated, it gives CASSFLAGISNEQFF.

V and J are TRBV5-1 and TRBJ2-3; D unclear. The germline gives CDR1 SGHRS, CDR2 YFSETQ. The CDR3 contains 13 residues. V lost 4 bases and J lost 0, with 6 bases in between. The CDR3 DNA is TGCGCCAGCAGCCCTACTAGCACAGATACGCAGTATTTT. Translation gives CASSPTSTDTQYF.

The chain combines TRBV6-5 with TRBJ2-7; 8 bases fit TRBD1. Trimming took 5 bases from V and 5 from J; bases not matched to a gene: 2. This CDR3 is 12 amino acids long. CDR1 and CDR2 from the germline V gene are MNHEY and SVGAGI. The CDR3: CASSQQGDEQYF. CDR3 bases: TGTGCCAGCAGTCAACAGGGGGACGAGCAGTACTTC.

Of note for this clone: At one of its ends the junction is not consistent with the germline gene, which may arise from a read error. The V call is TRBV7-7, the J call TRBJ2-5, with 11 positions matching TRBD2. The CDR3 runs to 16 residues. The germline gives CDR1 SSHAT, CDR2 FNYEAQ (reference sequence). Written as DNA, the CDR3 is TGTGCTAGCAGCACCAGACTAGCGGGAATAGGGGAGACCCAGTACTTC. Residues: CASSTRLAGIGETQYF. The full variable domain, in which reference TRBV7-7 and TRBJ2-5 provide the parts outside the CDR3, is GAGVSQSPRYKVTKRGQDVTLRCDPISSHATLYWYQQALGQGPEFLTYFNYEAQPDKSGLPSDRFSAERPEGSISTLTIQRTEQRDSAMYRCASSTRLAGIGETQYFGPGTRLLVL.

The chain couples TRBV19 to TRBJ2-3, with 9 nucleotides matching TRBD2. The CDR3 has 15 amino acids. The V and J ends lost 3 bases and 5 bases, in that order; junction bases with no gene match: 6. Germline loops: CDR1 LNHDA, CDR2 SQIVND (reference sequence). CDR3 sequence: CASSIVAGVGDTQYF. CDR3 nucleotides: TGTGCCAGTAGTATTGTAGCGGGAGTAGGAGATACGCAGTATTTT.

The CDR3 sequence is CASSLGTGGNEQYF. As DNA, the CDR3 is TGCGCCAGCAGCTTGGGGACAGGGGGCAACGAGCAGTACTTC. The V and J genes are TRBV5-1 and TRBJ2-7, with 11 bases aligning to TRBD1. The CDR3 extends over 14 amino acids. Germline V gene sequence: CDR1 SGHRS, CDR2 YFSETQ. The V segment lost 0 bases and the J segment 5 bases; nucleotides outside the gene matches: 1.

The genes are TRBV27 and TRBJ2-7, with D possibly TRBD1 on 5 matching bases. Trimming took 6 bases from V and 0 from J, leaving 6 bases between them. The CDR3 has 12 residues. Per the germline V gene, CDR1 is MNHEY and CDR2 is SMNVEV (reference sequence). The CDR3 DNA reads as TGTGCCAGCAGCGACAGCTCCTACGAGCAGTACTTC. Residues: CASSDSSYEQYF.

V gene TRBV27 combines with J gene TRBJ1-5; D might be TRBD1 (6 bases). Between the trimmed V and J ends, which lost 2 bases and 11 bases, there was a span of 25 bases. This CDR3 is 17 amino acids long. Germline lookup yields CDR1 MNHEY and CDR2 SMNVEV (reference sequence). The CDR3 loop is CASSLNRPDGMQGTQHF. The CDR3 DNA follows: TGTGCCAGCAGTTTAAATCGTCCAGATGGCATGCAGGGGACCCAGCATTTT.

The chain recombines TRBV6-5 with TRBJ2-7; 9 bases map to TRBD1. Germline V lookup: CDR1 MNHEY, CDR2 SVGAGI. The CDR3 is 14 residues long. With 5 bases clipped from V and 6 bases from J, the junction kept 8 bases outside the gene matches. CDR3 sequence (DNA): TGTGCCAGCAGTCCAATGACAGGGGGGGGCGAGCAGTACTTC. Its protein product is CASSPMTGGGEQYF.

The V and J genes are TRBV15 and TRBJ1-1; D possibly corresponds to TRBD1 (6 bases). Germline V gene lookup returns CDR1 LNHNV and CDR2 YYDKDF (reference sequence). The CDR3 contains 15 residues. V was cut by 5 bases and J by 0 bases, with 13 bases left in between. The CDR3 reads CATSVLDRLNTEAFF. The CDR3 bases are TGTGCCACCAGCGTGCTAGACAGGTTGAACACTGAAGCTTTCTTT.

This clone was observed a single time. V is TRBV2 and J is TRBJ1-1, with D unresolved. Looked up from germline, CDR1 is SNHLY and CDR2 is FYNNEI. V was pared by 9 bases and J by 5 bases, with 19 bases between. The CDR3 runs 14 residues. The CDR3 nucleotides read TGTGCCAGGAGAGGGCAGGCCCCTGGGACTGAAGCTTTCTTT. Protein product: CARRGQAPGTEAFF.

This clone was counted only a few times. The gene calls are TRBV9 and TRBJ2-2, with D perhaps matching TRBD2 (5 bases). Germline loops: CDR1 SGDLS, CDR2 YYNGEE. V lost 3 bases, J lost 0 bases, and 9 bases lay in between. The length of the CDR3 is 15 residues. CDR3 nucleotide sequence: TGTGCCAGCAGCGAGTCAGCGGCGAACACCGGGGAGCTGTTTTTT. Translating it yields CASSESAANTGELFF.

The chain has TRBV27 and TRBJ2-5, with a tentative D call TRBD2 (5 bases). The DNA matches TRBJ2-7 better at its end, which makes the J call doubtful. Germline V CDR1 and CDR2: MNHEY, SMNVEV (reference sequence). CDR3 size: 14 residues. The CDR3 sequence is CASSLYPGNYEQYF. The DNA for the CDR3 is TGTGCCAGCAGTTTATATCCGGGGAACTACGAGCAGTACTTC.

This clone was seen a handful of times. Other DNA sequences in the sample encode the same CDR3. The chain employs TRBV6-1 and TRBJ2-3, with D hard to call. Germline CDR1 and CDR2: MNHNS and SASEGT. The length of the CDR3 is 9 residues. V dropped 9 bases and J dropped 8 bases, with 6 bases sitting between them. CDR3 DNA: TGTGCCAGTCAATCTACGCAGTATTTT. As protein: CASQSTQYF.

The chain recombines TRBV28 with TRBJ2-3; weak D call: TRBD2 (5 bases). V dropped 3 bases and J dropped 6 bases, with 22 bases sitting between them. CDR3 length: 17 residues. The germline V gene encodes CDR1 MDHEN and CDR2 SYDVKM. The DNA for the CDR3 is TGTGCCAGCAGTTTCATCCTAGCCTCGGCTGGGGATGATACGCAGTATTTT. Amino acids: CASSFILASAGDDTQYF.